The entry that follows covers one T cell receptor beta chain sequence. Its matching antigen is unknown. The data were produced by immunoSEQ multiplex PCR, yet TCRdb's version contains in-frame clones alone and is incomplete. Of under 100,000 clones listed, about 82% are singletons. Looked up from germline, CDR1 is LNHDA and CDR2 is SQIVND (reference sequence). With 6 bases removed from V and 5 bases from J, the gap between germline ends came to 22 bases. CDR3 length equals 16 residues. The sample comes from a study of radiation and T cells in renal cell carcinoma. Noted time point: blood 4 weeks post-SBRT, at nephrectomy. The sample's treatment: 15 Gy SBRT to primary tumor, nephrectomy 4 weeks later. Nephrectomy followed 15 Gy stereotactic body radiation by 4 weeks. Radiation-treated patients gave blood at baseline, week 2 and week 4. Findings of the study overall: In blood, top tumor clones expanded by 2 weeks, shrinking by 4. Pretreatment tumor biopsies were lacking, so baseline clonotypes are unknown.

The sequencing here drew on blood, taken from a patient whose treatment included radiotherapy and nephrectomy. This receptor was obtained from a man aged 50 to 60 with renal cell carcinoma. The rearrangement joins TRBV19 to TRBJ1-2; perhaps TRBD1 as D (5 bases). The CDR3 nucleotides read TGTGCCAGTAGCTACGTAGGGGAGCGGGACTCATATGGCTACACCTTC. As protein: CASSYVGERDSYGYTF. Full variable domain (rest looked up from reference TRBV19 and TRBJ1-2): DGGITQSPKYLFRKEGQNVTLSCEQNLNHDAMYWYRQDPGQGLRLIYYSQIVNDFQKGDIAEGYSVSREKKESFPLTVTSAQKNPTAFYLCASSYVGERDSYGYTFGSGTRLTVV.